This T cell receptor (beta chain) appears in the sequencing data of a study of identical twins (dated by TCRdb to the mid-2010s). Study-level background: The study deep-sequenced TCR alpha and beta repertoires from monozygotic twins, unrelated adults of various ages and cord blood to test whether fetal clonotypes persist. Replicate twin experiments were performed at different times using different library preparation protocols to rule out contamination.

Details on this clonotype: It has no known antigen specificity. No quality values exist for individual bases; no much larger clone is one base distant.

The germline V gene provides CDR1 SGHRS and CDR2 YFSETQ. Ends trimmed: V by 0 bases, J by 4 bases; bases unmatched to a gene: 8. The CDR3, cysteine through phenylalanine, is 16 amino acids long. Only the CDR3 region is kept as DNA, spanning 48 bases read in frame from base 1. Every donor was a healthy Caucasian. Three pairs of female monozygotic twins, all aged 18 to 29 years, were included in the twin cohort. Peripheral blood mononuclear cells were used as the source from which RNA for TCR libraries was isolated. Beyond this particular receptor, the publication reports: Compared with coincidental sharing between unrelated individuals, out-of-frame TCR alpha sequences shared between twins had an excess of sequences with low generation probability. In monozygotic twins, out-of-frame TCR alpha sharing was systematically underestimated by recombination models, although the models agreed with sharing between unrelated individuals. Zero-insertion analyses could be partly confounded by invariant T cells such as MAIT and iNKT, although diverse VJ usage argued against such confounding for most clonotypes. A weaker excess of twin sharing was found in beta out-of-frame sequences because the signal-to-noise ratio was lowered by fewer shared sequences. Because the same donors could not be followed over many years, the conclusions relied on cross-sectional statistical analysis. Fewer insertions were carried by abundant cord blood beta clonotypes; a weaker similar trend was observed in young adult naive repertoires, while no such trend was observed in memory repertoires.

The library relied on 5' RACE. The run used an Illumina HiSeq 2000. A universal primer binding site was introduced by template switching, and a unique molecular identifier was present in the final cDNA, enabling accurate counting of TCR cDNA molecules. First-strand cDNA for TCR alpha and beta chains was synthesized from specific primers in the conserved constant-segment region. To control for contamination, each cDNA library was double barcoded with a SMART-Mk sample barcode plus Illumina barcodes. TruSeq adapter sequences and Illumina sample barcodes were added in two successive PCR steps. The TCR alpha and beta cDNA libraries were sequenced on the Illumina HiSeq platform using custom primers. Per the source publication's procedure: MiGEC was used to process raw reads and extract unique molecular identifiers, and MiXCR was used to find CDR3 positions. Recombination models were inferred per individual with the repgenHMM and IGoR tools using an EM algorithm. Shared clonotype analysis was performed with the tcR package in R, normalizing sharing by the product of cloneset sizes. To study raw recombination free of thymic and clonal selection effects, out-of-frame nonproductive sequences were analyzed. TCRdb handled the public reads itself, with Q25 trimming in fastp and clone calling in MiXCR, and kept productive beta chains. Rows matching on CDR3 protein sequence are summarized as one entry with the most common DNA and genes. The V and J calls and clone size are TCRdb's, not the authors'. The sample table holds approximately 700,000 distinct CDR3 sequences, of which about 18% were seen once. The ten largest account for about an eighth of the sample.

This same sample was also part of a study on T cells expressing NK-cell markers. Per that second paper: About eight donors provided sorted CD3+CD56+NKG2C+, CD3+CD56+NKG2C- and CD3+CD56-NKG2C+ T-cell subsets, whose TCR beta-chain repertoires were profiled. Of the eight sequenced donors, seven were found to be HCMV-seropositive and one was found to be HCMV-seronegative. In several experiments an anti-gammadeltaTCR antibody was added to restrict sorting to alphabetaTCR-expressing T cells. In five to seven donors, the dominant CD3+CD56+NKG2C+ clonotypes were found to rank among the top 10 CD8+ clonotypes and to make up roughly 1.0-7.5% of CD8+ T cells. Those dominant clonotypes were again the most abundant among CD3+CD56-NKG2C+ cells in a few donors, at about 25-65%. It remained unclear whether the expanded NKG2C-expressing T cell clones were specific for HCMV antigens. The study sequenced eight donors, all healthy volunteers chosen at random: three men and five women. HCMV-specific IgG was detected in serum with a commercial ELISA kit to determine HCMV serostatus. For 5 or 6 donors, unsorted PBMC were also used to sequence bulk peripheral blood T-cell repertoires. MIGEC handled demultiplexing of the reads and grouping by UMI, while MiTCR was used to assemble and quantify clonotypes. Only TCR cDNA sequences supported by at least two reads were kept to exclude erroneous sequences. The tcR package was used for downstream repertoire analysis, and clonotypes were matched across fractions by CDR3 nucleotide sequence plus V segment. VDJmatch was used to annotate antigen specificity against VDJdb, with one amino acid substitution in CDR3 allowed.

The TCR originated in a woman between 18 and 30 years old in good health. The chain employs TRBV5-1 and TRBJ2-3, and 7 junctional nucleotides match TRBD2. The sample was PBMCs. CDR3 loop: CASSLVGAGRADTQYF. The bases read TGCGCCAGCAGCTTGGTAGGAGCGGGAAGGGCAGATACGCAGTATTTT.